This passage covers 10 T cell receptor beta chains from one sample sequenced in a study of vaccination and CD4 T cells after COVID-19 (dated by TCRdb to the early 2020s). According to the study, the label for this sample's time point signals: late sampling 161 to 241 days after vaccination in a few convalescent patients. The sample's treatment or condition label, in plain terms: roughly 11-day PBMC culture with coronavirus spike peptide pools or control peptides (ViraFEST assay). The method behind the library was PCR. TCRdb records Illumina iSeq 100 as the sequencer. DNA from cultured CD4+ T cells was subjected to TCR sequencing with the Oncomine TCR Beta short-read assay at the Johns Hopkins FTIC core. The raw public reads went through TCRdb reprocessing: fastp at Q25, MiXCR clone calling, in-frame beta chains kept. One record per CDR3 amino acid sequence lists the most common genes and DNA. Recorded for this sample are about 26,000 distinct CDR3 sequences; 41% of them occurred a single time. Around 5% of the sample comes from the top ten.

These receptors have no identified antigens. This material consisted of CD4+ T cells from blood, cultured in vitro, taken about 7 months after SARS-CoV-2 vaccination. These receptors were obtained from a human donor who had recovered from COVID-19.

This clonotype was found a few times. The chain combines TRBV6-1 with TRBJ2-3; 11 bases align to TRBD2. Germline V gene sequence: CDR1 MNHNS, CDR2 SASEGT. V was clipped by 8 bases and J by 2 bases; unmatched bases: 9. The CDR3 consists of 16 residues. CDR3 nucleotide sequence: TGTGCCAGCTGGGCCGGGACTAGCGGTGACACAGATACGCAGTATTTT. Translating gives CASWAGTSGDTDTQYF.

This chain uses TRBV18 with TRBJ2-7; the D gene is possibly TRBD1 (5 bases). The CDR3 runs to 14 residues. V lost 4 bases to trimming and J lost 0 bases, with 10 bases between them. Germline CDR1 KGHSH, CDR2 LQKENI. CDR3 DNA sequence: TGTGCCAGCTCACGGACATCAAGCTCCTACGAGCAGTACTTC. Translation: CASSRTSSSYEQYF. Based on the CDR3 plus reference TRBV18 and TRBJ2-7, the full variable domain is NAGVMQNPRHLVRRRGQEARLRCSPMKGHSHVYWYRQLPEEGLKFMVYLQKENIIDESGMPKERFSAEFPKEGPSILRIQQVVRGDSAAYFCASSRTSSSYEQYFGPGTRLTVT.

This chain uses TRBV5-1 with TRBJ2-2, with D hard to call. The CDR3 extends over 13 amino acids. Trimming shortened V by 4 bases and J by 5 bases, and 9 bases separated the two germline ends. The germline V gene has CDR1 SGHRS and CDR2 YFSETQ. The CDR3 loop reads CASSPPGTGELFF. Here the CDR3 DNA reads TGCGCCAGCAGCCCCCCAGGAACCGGGGAGCTGTTTTTT.

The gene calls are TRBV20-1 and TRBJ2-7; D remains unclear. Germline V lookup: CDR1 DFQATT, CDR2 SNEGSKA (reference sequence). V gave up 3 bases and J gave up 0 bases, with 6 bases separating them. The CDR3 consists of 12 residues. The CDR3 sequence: CSARFRSYEQYF. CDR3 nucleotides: TGCAGTGCTAGGTTTCGCTCCTACGAGCAGTACTTC.

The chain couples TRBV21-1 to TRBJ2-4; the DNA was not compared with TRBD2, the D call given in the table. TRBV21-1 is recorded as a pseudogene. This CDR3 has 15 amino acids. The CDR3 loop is CASSKGLAGGGIQYF. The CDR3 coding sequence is TGTGCCAGCAGCAAAGGACTAGCGGGAGGGGGCATTCAGTACTTC.

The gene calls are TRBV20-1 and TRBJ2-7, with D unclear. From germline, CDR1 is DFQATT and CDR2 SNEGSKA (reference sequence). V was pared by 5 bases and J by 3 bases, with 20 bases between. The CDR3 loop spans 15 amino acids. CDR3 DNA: TGCAGTGCTGCAGCTCCACTGGGAACCGACTACGAGCAGTACTTC. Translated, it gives CSAAAPLGTDYEQYF.

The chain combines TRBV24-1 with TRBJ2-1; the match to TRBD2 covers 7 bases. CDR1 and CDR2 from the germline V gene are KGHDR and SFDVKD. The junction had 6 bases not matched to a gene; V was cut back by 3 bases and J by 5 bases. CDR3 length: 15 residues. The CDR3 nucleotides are TGTGCCACCAGTGATGCCGGGACTACGAACAATGAGCAGTTCTTC. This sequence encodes CATSDAGTTNNEQFF.

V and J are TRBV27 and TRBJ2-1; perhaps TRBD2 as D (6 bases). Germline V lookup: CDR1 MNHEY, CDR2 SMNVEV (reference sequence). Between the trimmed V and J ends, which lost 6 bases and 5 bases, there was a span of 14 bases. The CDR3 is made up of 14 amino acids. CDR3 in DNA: TGTGCCAGCAGACCCGGGACTGTACACAATGAGCAGTTCTTC. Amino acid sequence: CASRPGTVHNEQFF.

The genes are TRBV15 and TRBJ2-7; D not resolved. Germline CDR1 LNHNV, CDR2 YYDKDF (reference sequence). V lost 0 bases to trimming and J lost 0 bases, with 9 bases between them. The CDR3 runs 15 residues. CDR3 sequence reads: CATSRDLLASYEQYF. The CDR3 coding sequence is TGTGCCACCAGCAGAGATCTTCTGGCCTCCTACGAGCAGTACTTC.

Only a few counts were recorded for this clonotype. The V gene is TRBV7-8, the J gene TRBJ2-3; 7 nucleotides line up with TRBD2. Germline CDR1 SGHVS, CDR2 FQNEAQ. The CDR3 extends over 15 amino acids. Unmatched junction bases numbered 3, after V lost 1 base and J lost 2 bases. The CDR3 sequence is CASSLGGRTTDTQYF. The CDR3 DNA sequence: TGTGCCAGCAGCTTAGGCGGGAGAACCACAGATACGCAGTATTTT.